Each of the 25 T cell receptor beta chains below was sequenced from the same sample in a study of blood T cell repertoires in COVID-19. Profiled with immunoSEQ multiplex PCR; TCRdb holds only in-frame clones, not every one. The table has around 140,000 clones, around 88% seen once; the top ten hold 4.3%. Specimen: peripheral blood. The receptors come from a man aged 60-69 years with COVID-19, enrolled during active disease.

The DNA of the CDR3 is TGTGCCAGCAGTTTACGGGGTGGCTTGTTCTTC. It codes for CASSLRGGLFF. The chain joins TRBV28 to TRBJ2-1; tentatively, D is TRBD2 (5 bases). From germline, CDR1 is MDHEN and CDR2 SYDVKM. This CDR3 is built from 11 residues. V lost 2 bases and J 15 bases, leaving 11 bases between the germline ends.

CDR3 nucleotides: TGTGCCAGCAGTGAGTCAGGAAGCTATGGCTACACCTTC. This gives the protein CASSESGSYGYTF. This chain links TRBV6-1 with TRBJ1-2; D is unclear. The CDR3 runs to 13 residues. CDR1 is MNHNS, CDR2 SASEGT, per germline. Trimming pared 3 bases from V and 4 bases from J, leaving 9 bases between.

V is TRBV4-1 and J is TRBJ1-5; D perhaps matches TRBD1 (5 bases). Germline values: CDR1 MGHRA, CDR2 YSYEKL. Trimming cost V 1 base and J 0 bases, with 13 bases left between them. The CDR3 extends over 17 amino acids. The CDR3 DNA follows: TGCGCCAGCAGCCAAGTGGACATGGGCTTTAGCAATCAGCCCCAGCATTTT. This codes for CASSQVDMGFSNQPQHF.

The sample holds a few counts of this clone. The chain joins TRBV1 to TRBJ1-5. TRBV1 is described as a pseudogene. This CDR3 is built from 18 residues. The DNA of the CDR3 is TGCACCAGCAGCCAAGGGGACTTCACCCAATCTGGTAATCAGCCCCAGCATTTT. This translates into CTSSQGDFTQSGNQPQHF.

This chain links TRBV19 with TRBJ1-5, with D possibly being TRBD1 (5 bases). The CDR3 runs 15 residues. Germline V gene sequence: CDR1 LNHDA, CDR2 SQIVND (reference sequence). The V end lost 6 bases, the J end lost 0 bases, and 12 bases lay between the germline ends. The DNA of the CDR3 is TGTGCCAGTAGCGATCGGGGGTATAGCAATCAGCCCCAGCATTTT. Its translation: CASSDRGYSNQPQHF.

The sample holds one count of this clone. The rearrangement links TRBV30 to TRBJ1-6, with TRBD1 identical over 9 bases. From germline, CDR1 is GTSNPN and CDR2 SVGIG (reference sequence). The J segment lost 9 bases and the V segment lost 4 bases, leaving 7 bases of the junction unmatched. CDR3 length equals 14 residues. DNA of the CDR3: TGTGCCTGGAACCGGGACAGGGAGGCTTCACCCCTCCACTTT. This translates into CAWNRDREASPLHF. The variable domain in full, completed from reference TRBV30 and TRBJ1-6, reads SQTIHQWPATLVQPVGSPLSLECTVEGTSNPNLYWYRQAAGRGLQLLFYSVGIGQISSEVPQNLSASRPQDRQFILSSKKLLLSDSGFYLCAWNRDREASPLHFGNGTRLTVT.

The chain employs TRBV5-4 and TRBJ1-1, with 8 bases lining up with TRBD1. Germline V gene data show CDR1 as SGHNT and CDR2 as YYREEE (reference sequence). This CDR3 is built from 14 residues. V lost 3 bases and J lost 1; bases outside the gene matches: 2. CDR3 amino acids: CASSSGQANTEAFF. The CDR3 DNA reads as TGTGCCAGCAGCTCGGGACAGGCGAACACTGAAGCTTTCTTT.

The CDR3 bases are TGTGCCATCAGTGAAGGGCAGGGGAGCTACGAGCAGTACTTC. This encodes CAISEGQGSYEQYF. The rearrangement uses TRBV10-3 and TRBJ2-7; weak D call: TRBD1 (6 bases). Germline values: CDR1 ENHRY, CDR2 SYGVKD. V lost 3 bases, J lost 3 bases, and 12 bases lay in between. The CDR3 covers 14 residues.

This chain joins TRBV27 and TRBJ2-7, with TRBD1 identical over 7 bases. CDR1 is MNHEY, CDR2 SMNVEV, per germline (reference sequence). This CDR3 region has 14 residues. V gave up 7 bases and J gave up 4 bases; unmatched junction bases: 10. Here the CDR3 reads CASKTDRASYEQYF. CDR3 in DNA: TGTGCCAGCAAAACCGACAGGGCTTCATACGAGCAGTACTTC.

This sequence joins TRBV7-3 and TRBJ2-2; D call uncertain. The ends were cut back, 4 bases at V and 1 base at J, with 13 bases in the middle. Germline CDR1 reads SGHTA; CDR2 reads FQGTGA. The CDR3 covers 16 residues. The CDR3 here is CASSSIGPKNTGELFF. As DNA, the CDR3 is TGTGCCAGCAGCTCCATTGGGCCAAAGAACACCGGGGAGCTGTTTTTT.

The chain is built from TRBV6-5 and TRBJ2-7; D is uncertain. Deletions cut 2 bases from V and 1 base from J, with 15 bases between. The CDR3 length is 16 residues. CDR1 is MNHEY, CDR2 SVGAGI, per germline. This CDR3 is CASSYTSARGSYEQYF. CDR3 coding DNA: TGTGCCAGCAGTTACACTTCAGCCCGAGGTTCCTACGAGCAGTACTTC.

The rearrangement joins TRBV27 to TRBJ2-1, with 8 bases matching TRBD2. From germline, CDR1 is MNHEY and CDR2 SMNVEV (reference sequence). The CDR3 spans 15 residues. V shed 8 bases, J shed 0 bases, and the junction held 6 bases outside the gene matches. The CDR3 is CASGVAGFSYNEQFF. CDR3 bases: TGTGCCAGCGGAGTAGCGGGGTTCTCCTACAATGAGCAGTTCTTC.

The chain combines TRBV19 with TRBJ1-1; the match to TRBD1 covers 9 bases. CDR3 length: 15 residues. Germline trimming cut 0 bases from V and 3 bases from J; bases unmatched to any gene: 2. Germline values: CDR1 LNHDA, CDR2 SQIVND (reference sequence). In DNA, the CDR3 is TGTGCCAGTAGTATAGATAGGACAGGGGACACTGAAGCTTTCTTT. Encoded protein: CASSIDRTGDTEAFF.

This clone was observed once. One end of the junction fails to match germline, which may point to a read error. The J gene is TRBJ1-1, the V gene TRBV11-2; 9 bases agree with TRBD1. The CDR3 has 15 amino acids. Germline values: CDR1 SGHAT, CDR2 FQNNGV. In nucleotides, the CDR3 is TGTGCCAGCAAGAGCCTGGGACAGGGCGACACTGAAGTTTTCTTT. Translating gives CASKSLGQGDTEVFF. Combining the CDR3 with reference TRBV11-2 and TRBJ1-1 gives the whole variable domain EAGVAQSPRYKIIEKRQSVAFWCNPISGHATLYWYQQILGQGPKLLIQFQNNGVVDDSQLPKDRFSAERLKGVDSTLKIQPAKLEDSAVYLCASKSLGQGDTEVFFGQGTRLTVV.

The CDR3 region is CASSLEEGQADQPQHF. CDR3 DNA: TGTGCCAGCAGCTTAGAGGAGGGACAGGCCGATCAGCCCCAGCATTTT. This rearrangement joins TRBV7-8 to TRBJ1-5; 8 positions agree with TRBD1. Looked up from germline, CDR1 is SGHVS and CDR2 is FQNEAQ. V shed 1 base, J shed 5 bases, and the junction held 7 bases outside the gene matches. The CDR3 is made up of 16 amino acids.

V usage is TRBV30 and J usage is TRBJ1-4; 9 bases agree with TRBD1. The CDR3 consists of 18 residues. Per germline, CDR1 GTSNPN and CDR2 SVGIG (reference sequence). Trimming at V came to 1 base and at J to 6 bases, leaving 15 bases not matched to a gene. In DNA form, the CDR3 reads TGTGCCTGGAGTGCTCCGGGACAGGGTCGGGGGAGGGATGAAAAACTGTTTTTT. Residues: CAWSAPGQGRGRDEKLFF.

This chain uses TRBV18 with TRBJ1-4, with 8 bases identical to TRBD1. The CDR3 has 16 residues. Germline values: CDR1 KGHSH, CDR2 LQKENI. V was pared by 2 bases and J by 8 bases, with 10 bases of the junction left unmatched. CDR3: CASSPSGRDRGEKLFF. The CDR3 DNA reads as TGTGCCAGCTCACCATCAGGACGTGACAGGGGAGAAAAACTGTTTTTT.

V usage is TRBV9 and J usage is TRBJ2-5; 8 bases fit TRBD2. The CDR3 is made up of 13 amino acids. The V segment lost 2 bases and the J segment 3 bases; nucleotides outside the gene matches: 0. Germline loops: CDR1 SGDLS, CDR2 YYNGEE. The CDR3 DNA reads as TGTGCCAGCAGCGTGGGACTAGAAGAGACCCAGTACTTC. As protein: CASSVGLEETQYF. The variable domain in full, completed from reference TRBV9 and TRBJ2-5, reads DSGVTQTPKHLITATGQRVTLRCSPRSGDLSVYWYQQSLDQGLQFLIQYYNGEERAKGNILERFSAQQFPDLHSELNLSSLELGDSALYFCASSVGLEETQYFGPGTRLLVL.

CDR3 region: CASSDTWAGESEKLFF. DNA for the CDR3: TGCGCCAGCAGTGATACTTGGGCAGGGGAGAGCGAAAAACTGTTTTTT. The chain joins TRBV10-2 to TRBJ1-4; maybe TRBD1 (6 bases). CDR1 is WSHSY, CDR2 SAAADI, per germline. This CDR3 region has 16 residues. The V gene lost 3 bases and the J gene lost 8 bases, with 19 bases spanning the gap.

The J gene is TRBJ1-2, the V gene TRBV6-5, with a possible D match to TRBD1 (6 bases). CDR3 size: 14 residues. The germline V gene encodes CDR1 MNHEY and CDR2 SVGAGI. V gave up 7 bases and J gave up 3 bases, with 15 bases separating them. The CDR3 loop reads CASTDTGGDYGYTF. For the CDR3, the DNA is TGTGCCAGCACCGATACGGGGGGCGACTATGGCTACACCTTC.

This rearrangement joins TRBV30 to TRBJ1-5; tentative D call: TRBD1 (6 bases). Looked up from germline, CDR1 is GTSNPN and CDR2 is SVGIG (reference sequence). Trimming stripped 4 bases from V and 0 bases from J, with 13 bases between. The CDR3 is 15 residues long. The CDR3 here is CAWTPQGYSNQPQHF. As DNA, the CDR3 is TGTGCCTGGACTCCACAGGGATATAGCAATCAGCCCCAGCATTTT. Variable domain in full (rest from reference TRBV30 and TRBJ1-5): SQTIHQWPATLVQPVGSPLSLECTVEGTSNPNLYWYRQAAGRGLQLLFYSVGIGQISSEVPQNLSASRPQDRQFILSSKKLLLSDSGFYLCAWTPQGYSNQPQHFGDGTRLSIL.

The chain uses TRBV6-5 and TRBJ1-5; no definite D call. This CDR3 comprises 13 residues. The V and J ends lost 5 bases and 11 bases respectively, with 16 bases between them. In germline, CDR1 is MNHEY, CDR2 SVGAGI. CDR3 coding DNA: TGTGCCAGCAGTACAAGTTACAGTTCGGCCCAGCATTTT. Its translation: CASSTSYSSAQHF.

The rearrangement joins TRBV7-8 to TRBJ1-5, with D possibly TRBD1 on 5 matching bases. Germline CDR1 reads SGHVS; CDR2 reads FQNEAQ. The CDR3 sequence is 19 residues long. With 1 base removed from V and 2 bases from J, the gap between germline ends came to 21 bases. The CDR3 loop is CASSLVPRQGSFGNQPQHF. The CDR3, as DNA: TGTGCCAGCAGCTTAGTCCCCCGGCAGGGAAGTTTTGGCAATCAGCCCCAGCATTTT.

This sequence joins TRBV7-2 and TRBJ2-7; possible D gene TRBD1, 6 bases. The V gene lost 3 bases and the J gene lost 6 bases, with 21 bases spanning the gap. Germline-derived CDR1 and CDR2 are SGHTA and FQGNSA. CDR3 length: 16 residues. The CDR3 DNA reads TGTGCCAGCAGCTTGGGCCCCCCGGGACAATCGGGCGAGCAGTACTTC. Amino acid sequence: CASSLGPPGQSGEQYF.

This rearrangement joins TRBV27 to TRBJ2-2, with unresolved D. Germline-derived CDR1 and CDR2 are MNHEY and SMNVEV (reference sequence). The length of the CDR3 is 15 residues. V lost 3 bases and J 0 bases, leaving 8 bases between the germline ends. This CDR3 is CASSFRRTNTGELFF. As DNA, the CDR3 is TGTGCCAGCAGTTTCCGCAGGACGAACACCGGGGAGCTGTTTTTT.